A single sample is the source of the 25 T cell receptor beta chains below, sequenced in a study of blood T cell repertoires in COVID-19. Measured with immunoSEQ multiplex PCR; TCRdb has only the in-frame clones, and not every one. The sample includes about 330,000 clones, around 83% seen only once; the top ten take 1% to 1.5%. The specimen was peripheral blood. These receptors were taken from a woman in her forties or fifties with acute or convalescent COVID-19.

This chain joins TRBV10-1 and TRBJ2-1, with TRBD2 matching 13 bases. The trim removed 5 bases at V and 9 bases at J, leaving 4 bases unmatched. Per the germline V gene, CDR1 is WNHNN and CDR2 is SYGVQD (reference sequence). The CDR3 spans 14 residues. The CDR3 protein is CASSTSGGAFEQFF. CDR3 nucleotides: TGCGCCAGCAGTACTAGCGGGGGGGCTTTTGAGCAGTTCTTC.

The V gene is TRBV2, the J gene TRBJ1-2; 9 bases map to TRBD1. Germline-derived CDR1 and CDR2 are SNHLY and FYNNEI. Trimming at V came to 3 bases and at J to 0 bases, leaving 5 bases not matched to a gene. The CDR3 is made up of 16 amino acids. The CDR3 region has the DNA TGTGCCAGCAGTGATGGGACAGGGAAGGCTAACTATGGCTACACCTTC. It codes for CASSDGTGKANYGYTF. The full variable domain, in which reference TRBV2 and TRBJ1-2 provide the parts outside the CDR3, is EPEVTQTPSHQVTQMGQEVILRCVPISNHLYFYWYRQILGQKVEFLVSFYNNEISEKSEIFDDQFSVERPDGSNFTLKIRSTKLEDSAMYFCASSDGTGKANYGYTFGSGTRLTVV.

This clone has just a few counts. CDR3 region: CASSFRGAMNTEAFF. The CDR3, as DNA: TGTGCCAGCAGCTTCAGGGGGGCAATGAACACTGAAGCTTTCTTT. The V and J genes are TRBV7-2 and TRBJ1-1, with 7 bases matching TRBD1. CDR3 length: 15 residues. From germline, CDR1 is SGHTA and CDR2 FQGNSA. J was trimmed by 0 bases and V by 3 bases; bases with no gene match: 4. Drawing the rest from reference TRBV7-2 and TRBJ1-1, the complete variable domain is GAGVSQSPSNKVTEKGKDVELRCDPISGHTALYWYRQSLGQGLEFLIYFQGNSAPDKSGLPSDRFSAERTGGSVSTLTIQRTQQEDSAVYLCASSFRGAMNTEAFFGQGTRLTVV.

Written as DNA, the CDR3 is TGTGCCAGCAGTCGGACAGTGGGCTCTGGAAACACCATATATTTT. Amino acid sequence: CASSRTVGSGNTIYF. The rearrangement links TRBV5-6 to TRBJ1-3, with a weak D call TRBD1 (6 bases). The V end was cut by 5 bases, the J end by 0 bases, with 12 bases between. Per germline, CDR1 SGHDT and CDR2 YYEEEE. The CDR3 is 15 residues long.

The chain uses TRBV29-1 and TRBJ1-1, with a possible D match to TRBD1 (6 bases). The CDR3 sequence is 10 residues long. In germline, CDR1 is SQVTM, CDR2 ANQGSEA. Trimming shortened V by 3 bases and J by 8 bases, and 7 bases separated the two germline ends. The CDR3 nucleotides are TGCAGCGTTGATGGGACAGAAGCTTTCTTT. Translation: CSVDGTEAFF.

J is TRBJ1-4 and V is TRBV19; TRBD1 might be the D (6 bases). Trimming left V 4 bases short and J 3 bases short, with 15 bases between. The CDR3 extends over 16 amino acids. CDR1 is LNHDA and CDR2 is SQIVND in the germline V gene (reference sequence). The CDR3 sequence is CASSRYRATANEKLFF. The CDR3 region has the DNA TGTGCCAGTAGTAGATACAGGGCCACAGCTAATGAAAAACTGTTTTTT. The entire variable domain, with the rest obtained from reference TRBV19 and TRBJ1-4, is as follows: DGGITQSPKYLFRKEGQNVTLSCEQNLNHDAMYWYRQDPGQGLRLIYYSQIVNDFQKGDIAEGYSVSREKKESFPLTVTSAQKNPTAFYLCASSRYRATANEKLFFGSGTQLSVL.

In the case of this clone: This sample includes further DNA sequences coding for the same CDR3. The chain recombines TRBV20-1 with TRBJ2-7; the D gene is possibly TRBD1 (6 bases). Trimming took off 6 bases at V and 3 bases at J, with 9 bases between the two ends. CDR1 and CDR2 from the germline V gene are DFQATT and SNEGSKA (reference sequence). This CDR3 has 11 amino acids. In nucleotides, the CDR3 is TGCAGTGCGGTGGACAGCTACGAGCAGTACTTC. Protein: CSAVDSYEQYF.

This clone showed up just once. The V and J genes are TRBV18 and TRBJ1-2; possible D gene TRBD1, 6 bases. The germline gives CDR1 KGHSH, CDR2 LQKENI. V was clipped by 4 bases and J by 6 bases, with 12 bases between them. The CDR3 runs to 13 residues. CDR3 loop: CASSLRQDHGYTF. The CDR3 nucleotides are TGTGCCAGCTCACTGCGACAGGATCATGGCTACACCTTC.

The CDR3 loop reads CASSLKQGYEQYF. The CDR3, as DNA: TGTGCCAGCAGCTTAAAACAGGGCTACGAGCAGTACTTC. The chain combines TRBV7-3 with TRBJ2-7; tentative D call: TRBD1 (6 bases). Germline lookup yields CDR1 SGHTA and CDR2 FQGTGA. The CDR3 consists of 13 residues. V lost 1 base, J lost 3 bases, and 7 bases lay in between. Complete variable domain (other parts from reference TRBV7-3 and TRBJ2-7): GAGVSQTPSNKVTEKGKYVELRCDPISGHTALYWYRQSLGQGPEFLIYFQGTGAADDSGLPNDRFFAVRPEGSVSTLKIQRTERGDSAVYLCASSLKQGYEQYFGPGTRLTVT.

The chain links TRBV11-3 to TRBJ2-1; 11 bases fit TRBD2. Germline CDR1 SGHNT, CDR2 YENEEA. With 3 bases clipped from V and 0 bases from J, the junction kept 1 base outside the gene matches. The CDR3 runs to 16 residues. The CDR3 loop is CASSFTSGSSYNEQFF. CDR3 bases: TGTGCCAGCAGCTTTACTAGCGGGAGCTCCTACAATGAGCAGTTCTTC.

The chain is built from TRBV18 and TRBJ2-3, with a weak D call TRBD2 (6 bases). The CDR3 runs 15 residues. Germline V gene lookup returns CDR1 KGHSH and CDR2 LQKENI. Trimming left V 2 bases short and J 5 bases short, with 14 bases between. CDR3: CASSPGNGREDTQYF. Here the CDR3 DNA reads TGTGCCAGCTCACCAGGGAACGGGAGAGAAGATACGCAGTATTTT.

V gene TRBV27 combines with J gene TRBJ2-4; D perhaps matches TRBD2 (5 bases). Germline V CDR1 and CDR2: MNHEY, SMNVEV (reference sequence). The CDR3 runs 14 residues. The ends were cut back, 3 bases at V and 7 bases at J, with 13 bases in the middle. CDR3 sequence (DNA): TGTGCCAGCAGTTTGGGAGTCCCCAGGAACATTCAGTACTTC. This sequence encodes CASSLGVPRNIQYF.

The chain recombines TRBV14 with TRBJ1-6, with a weak D call TRBD1 (6 bases). Trimming stripped 1 base from V and 10 bases from J, with 14 bases between. This CDR3 has 15 amino acids. The V gene's germline CDR1 is SGHDN and CDR2 FVKESK. CDR3 nucleotide sequence: TGTGCCAGCAGCCAAGTTACGGGGGGCGGGTCACCCCTCCACTTT. It specifies CASSQVTGGGSPLHF. Using reference TRBV14 and TRBJ1-6 for the parts outside the CDR3, the full variable domain is EAGVTQFPSHSVIEKGQTVTLRCDPISGHDNLYWYRRVMGKEIKFLLHFVKESKQDESGMPNNRFLAERTGGTYSTLKVQPAELEDSGVYFCASSQVTGGGSPLHFGNGTRLTVT.

This chain links TRBV27 with TRBJ1-1; D is undetermined. The CDR3 has 12 amino acids. Germline V CDR1 and CDR2: MNHEY, SMNVEV (reference sequence). V lost 5 bases and J lost 7, with 11 bases in between. CDR3 amino acids: CASSEGSGEAFF. CDR3 DNA: TGTGCCAGCAGTGAGGGCTCTGGTGAAGCTTTCTTT.

This sequence joins TRBV2 and TRBJ1-3; D may be TRBD1 (5 bases). V was cut by 6 bases and J by 5 bases, with 14 bases left in between. The CDR3 has 14 amino acids. Germline V CDR1 and CDR2: SNHLY, FYNNEI. This CDR3 is CASRGGIGRNTIYF. The CDR3 DNA reads TGTGCCAGCAGGGGGGGTATTGGAAGAAACACCATATATTTT.

The chain links TRBV29-1 to TRBJ1-2; D is undetermined. CDR1 and CDR2 (germline): SQVTM, ANQGSEA. CDR3 length: 11 amino acids. V lost 4 bases to trimming and J lost 4 bases, with 7 bases between them. CDR3 nucleotides: TGCAGCGTTGGTAACAGCTATGGCTACACCTTC. The encoded protein is CSVGNSYGYTF.

This sequence joins TRBV2 and TRBJ1-4; D is undetermined. The CDR3 sequence is 13 residues long. Trimming pared 3 bases from V and 4 bases from J, leaving 6 bases between. Germline assignment: CDR1 SNHLY and CDR2 FYNNEI. CDR3 nucleotide sequence: TGTGCCAGCAGTGACAGGCATAATGAAAAACTGTTTTTT. Protein product: CASSDRHNEKLFF.

The V gene is TRBV21-1, the J gene TRBJ1-1; TRBD1 is the table's D call, not checked against the DNA. TRBV21-1 is reported as a pseudogene. The CDR3 is 15 amino acids. This CDR3 is CASSLPRDRNTEAFF. CDR3 nucleotide sequence: TGTGCCAGCAGCCTTCCCCGTGACAGGAACACTGAAGCTTTCTTT.

The V and J genes are TRBV19 and TRBJ1-6, with 10 bases matching TRBD1. Germline V gene lookup returns CDR1 LNHDA and CDR2 SQIVND (reference sequence). The CDR3 runs to 14 residues. The V segment lost 6 bases and the J segment 8 bases; nucleotides outside the gene matches: 4. CDR3 bases: TGTGCCAGTAGCCCGGGACAGGGGTATTCACCCCTCCACTTT. As protein: CASSPGQGYSPLHF.

The V and J genes are TRBV2 and TRBJ2-7; 9 positions agree with TRBD1. Germline V gives CDR1 SNHLY, CDR2 FYNNEI. Losses at the gene ends were 9 bases for V and 4 bases for J; bases not matched to a gene: 10. The CDR3 contains 14 residues. CDR3 region: CASTQQGAQYEQYV. The CDR3 DNA follows: TGTGCCAGTACTCAACAGGGGGCTCAGTACGAGCAGTACGTC.

V is TRBV5-1 and J is TRBJ2-5; perhaps TRBD1 as D (6 bases). The CDR3 runs 15 residues. Trimming shortened V by 3 bases and J by 0 bases, and 12 bases separated the two germline ends. Germline assignment: CDR1 SGHRS and CDR2 YFSETQ. The CDR3 DNA reads TGCGCCAGCAGCTCAAGGACAGCCAACCAAGAGACCCAGTACTTC. Amino acid sequence: CASSSRTANQETQYF.

This chain links TRBV7-6 with TRBJ2-3; tentative D call: TRBD2 (6 bases). V gave up 5 bases and J gave up 0 bases, with 9 bases separating them. The CDR3 spans 14 residues. Germline V gives CDR1 SGHVS, CDR2 FNYEAQ. CDR3 amino acids: CASSPRGSTDTQYF. The CDR3 DNA reads as TGTGCCAGCAGCCCGCGGGGTAGCACAGATACGCAGTATTTT.

The chain is built from TRBV14 and TRBJ1-1; D is perhaps TRBD1 (6 bases). This CDR3 is 13 amino acids long. Trimming removed 4 bases from V and 3 bases from J, with 9 bases in between. Germline V gene sequence: CDR1 SGHDN, CDR2 FVKESK. The CDR3 region is CASSLQGYTEAFF. The CDR3 nucleotides read TGTGCCAGCAGCCTACAGGGATACACTGAAGCTTTCTTT.

This chain links TRBV27 with TRBJ1-4; 8 bases fit TRBD1. CDR1 is MNHEY, CDR2 SMNVEV, per germline (reference sequence). This CDR3 contains 14 residues. Trimming cost V 6 bases and J 12 bases; bases outside gene matches: 12. The CDR3 loop reads CASRDRDQSGQLFF. CDR3 nucleotides: TGTGCCAGCAGGGACAGGGACCAATCGGGGCAACTGTTTTTT.

J is TRBJ2-7 and V is TRBV6-2 or TRBV6-3; 9 bases align to TRBD1. Per the germline V gene, CDR1 is MNHEY and CDR2 is SVGEGT. Trimming removed 6 bases from V and 3 bases from J; junction bases left unmatched: 6. The CDR3 is 14 residues long. The CDR3 DNA is TGTGCCAGCAGCCCCGCGGGACAGGGCTACGAGCAGTACTTC. This codes for CASSPAGQGYEQYF.